Listed here are 4 T cell receptor beta chains from one sample, sequenced in a study of CD8 T cells in ankylosing spondylitis. TCRdb independently ran MiXCR on the 5' RACE reads; one entry per CDR3 protein. The sample carries 250,000 to 350,000 distinct CDR3 sequences, 20% recorded once. The source material was blood, either unsorted or a sorted T cell fraction (not recorded which). The receptors come from a male donor with ankylosing spondylitis or in good health (not recorded which).

The rearrangement links TRBV29-1 to TRBJ2-2, with TRBD1 identical over 8 bases. The junction had 15 bases not matched to a gene; V was cut back by 7 bases and J by 8 bases. In germline, CDR1 is SQVTM, CDR2 ANQGSEA. The CDR3 is 15 residues long. DNA of the CDR3: TGCAGCGCCGGTACCGGGACAGGCGTCACGGGGGAGCTGTTTTTT. Translated: CSAGTGTGVTGELFF.

This clonotype showed up just a few times. The chain is built from TRBV10-3 and TRBJ2-7; 9 bases map to TRBD1. Germline-derived CDR1 and CDR2 are ENHRY and SYGVKD. The length of the CDR3 is 15 residues. V trimming: 3 bases; J trimming: 3 bases; junction bases outside the gene matches: 6. CDR3 sequence: CAISDWGQGDYEQYV. Written as DNA, the CDR3 is TGTGCCATCAGTGATTGGGGACAGGGCGACTACGAGCAGTACGTC.

This clonotype was seen only a few times. A much larger clone is a single base away; this may be a read error. The genes are TRBV11-2 and TRBJ2-2; a possible D gene is TRBD2 (5 bases). The CDR3 runs 16 residues. Germline V gives CDR1 SGHAT, CDR2 FQNNGV. CDR3 in amino acids: CASRQSVWENTGVLFF. CDR3 DNA sequence: TGTGCCAGCAGACAAAGTGTGTGGGAGAACACCGGGGTGCTGTTTTTT.

The V call is TRBV27, the J call TRBJ2-3; 10 bases are shared with TRBD2. V shed 5 bases, J shed 1 base, and the junction held 9 bases outside the gene matches. The CDR3 loop spans 17 amino acids. Germline CDR1 reads MNHEY; CDR2 reads SMNVEV (reference sequence). The CDR3 DNA follows: TGTGCCAGCAGTACCTTCGCTAGCGGGAGAGGCACAGATACGCAGTATTTT. Its translation: CASSTFASGRGTDTQYF.